This TCR beta chain was recovered during a study of CD8+CD57+ T cells in acquired aplastic anemia. Flow cytometry had shown expanded CD8+CD57+ cells in the patients chosen for sequencing. V was pared by 6 bases and J by 2 bases, with 8 bases between. The CDR3 extends over 13 amino acids. Germline loops: CDR1 LNHDA, CDR2 SQIVND (reference sequence). Many counts were recorded for this clonotype. TCR beta VDJ and CDR3 were profiled, and genomic DNA was the template. TCRdb reprocessed the reads with MiXCR, giving one entry per CDR3 protein. The data show about 150,000 distinct CDR3 sequences, with about 50% seen just once and under 40% held by the top ten.

The TCR was taken from a human donor with aplastic anemia. The chain recombines TRBV19 with TRBJ2-1; D is unclear. Input material: sorted CD4+, CD8+, or CD8+CD57+ T cells (not recorded which) from PBMCs. CDR3 DNA sequence: TGTGCCAGTAGGACGAACCCCTACAATGAGCAGTTCTTC. This translates into CASRTNPYNEQFF.